Presented here are 25 T cell receptor beta chains from one specimen sequenced in a study of T cell changes during pregnancy in multiple sclerosis. The table came from immunoSEQ multiplex PCR; TCRdb's copy has only in-frame clones and leaves some out. The sample has 50,000 or so clones, more than 80% seen once. The sample consisted of CD4+ T cells from peripheral blood mononuclear cells, taken after pregnancy. The receptors were gathered from a female donor in good health, enrolled as a control in a pregnancy study.

The V gene is TRBV6-5, the J gene TRBJ1-6; 11 bases line up with TRBD1. The V gene end was trimmed by 2 bases and the J gene end by 13 bases; junction bases not matched to a gene: 10. This CDR3 contains 16 residues. Per germline, CDR1 MNHEY and CDR2 SVGAGI. The CDR3 loop reads CASSYLPGTGGEPLHF. CDR3 sequence (DNA): TGTGCCAGCAGTTACCTACCCGGGACAGGGGGTGAGCCCCTCCACTTT.

The chain recombines TRBV11-1 with TRBJ2-5; tentative D call: TRBD1 (5 bases). The V end was cut by 1 base, the J end by 0 bases, with 6 bases between. The germline CDR1 and CDR2 sequences are SGHAT and FQDESV (reference sequence). This CDR3 spans 14 amino acids. The DNA for the CDR3 is TGTGCCAGCAGCTTAGGACAGAACCAAGAGACCCAGTACTTC. Protein: CASSLGQNQETQYF.

The chain recombines TRBV27 with TRBJ1-1; possibly TRBD1 for D (5 bases). Germline values: CDR1 MNHEY, CDR2 SMNVEV (reference sequence). The CDR3 totals 14 residues. V lost 5 bases and J lost 4, with 14 bases in between. The DNA for the CDR3 is TGTGCCAGCAGTCTAGAGTGGGGGGGCACTGAAGCTTTCTTT. This codes for CASSLEWGGTEAFF.

The chain employs TRBV6-5 and TRBJ1-1; the D is unclear. CDR1 and CDR2 (germline): MNHEY, SVGAGI. V gave up 6 bases and J gave up 1 base, with 9 bases separating them. The CDR3 spans 13 residues. The CDR3 coding sequence is TGTGCCAGCAGCTTAACAGAGAACACTGAAGCTTTCTTT. This codes for CASSLTENTEAFF.

J is TRBJ1-6 and V is TRBV5-1; no definite D call. CDR1 SGHRS and CDR2 YFSETQ come from the germline V gene. Trimming took off 4 bases at V and 5 bases at J, with 13 bases between the two ends. This CDR3 comprises 15 residues. The CDR3 here is CASSLRWENNSPLHF. DNA of the CDR3: TGCGCCAGCAGCCTCCGGTGGGAGAATAATTCACCCCTCCACTTT. Drawing the rest from reference TRBV5-1 and TRBJ1-6, the complete variable domain is KAGVTQTPRYLIKTRGQQVTLSCSPISGHRSVSWYQQTPGQGLQFLFEYFSETQRNKGNFPGRFSGRQFSNSRSEMNVSTLELGDSALYLCASSLRWENNSPLHFGNGTRLTVT.

This clone was counted only a few times. The V gene is TRBV7-9, the J gene TRBJ1-1; TRBD1 might be the D (6 bases). Germline CDR1 SEHNR, CDR2 FQNEAQ (reference sequence). V was shortened by 1 base and J by 13 bases, with 16 bases between the two germline ends. This CDR3 contains 13 residues. This CDR3 is CASSLDRVGSFFF. The CDR3 bases are TGTGCCAGCAGCTTAGACAGGGTAGGGTCGTTTTTCTTT.

V usage is TRBV29-1 and J usage is TRBJ2-5; 8 positions match TRBD1. Looked up from germline, CDR1 is SQVTM and CDR2 is ANQGSEA. The CDR3 is made up of 13 amino acids. Unmatched junction bases numbered 4, after V lost 3 bases and J lost 4 bases. The chain's CDR3 is CSVDPDRGETQYF. The CDR3 region has the DNA TGCAGCGTTGACCCCGACAGGGGAGAGACCCAGTACTTC.

The rearrangement joins TRBV7-3 to TRBJ1-3, with a weak D call TRBD1 (5 bases). The length of the CDR3 is 14 residues. Germline assignment: CDR1 SGHTA and CDR2 FQGTGA. Trimming left V 5 bases short and J 4 bases short, with 12 bases between. The CDR3 nucleotides read TGTGCCAGCAGCCCGGGGGGGTTCGGAAACACCATATATTTT. This sequence encodes CASSPGGFGNTIYF.

This sequence joins TRBV4-3 and TRBJ1-6; D perhaps matches TRBD1 (5 bases). This CDR3 spans 16 amino acids. Trimming removed 0 bases at V and 6 bases at J, with 12 bases between. Germline V gene sequence: CDR1 LGHNA, CDR2 YSLEER. The DNA for the CDR3 is TGCGCCAGCAGCCAAGATCGGGCAGGGCTTAATTCACCCCTCCACTTT. Amino acids: CASSQDRAGLNSPLHF.

This clone was observed a handful of times. This chain connects TRBV6-5 to TRBJ1-1, with D possibly being TRBD1 (5 bases). Germline CDR1 reads MNHEY; CDR2 reads SVGAGI. The ends were cut back, 2 bases at V and 4 bases at J, with 14 bases in the middle. This CDR3 is built from 15 residues. This CDR3 reads CASSYGGVGSTEAFF. CDR3 sequence (DNA): TGTGCCAGCAGTTACGGGGGGGTTGGTAGCACTGAAGCTTTCTTT.

This chain joins TRBV7-2 and TRBJ1-6; 10 bases are shared with TRBD1. The germline CDR1 and CDR2 sequences are SGHTA and FQGNSA. The CDR3 consists of 16 residues. The junction had 6 bases not matched to a gene; V was cut back by 1 base and J by 9 bases. As DNA, the CDR3 is TGTGCCAGCAGCTTAGGGGGGACAGGGGTATTTTCACCCCTCCACTTT. Its protein product is CASSLGGTGVFSPLHF.

The rearrangement uses TRBV7-9 and TRBJ2-7, with 8 bases matching TRBD1. Germline assignment: CDR1 SEHNR and CDR2 FQNEAQ (reference sequence). This CDR3 comprises 16 residues. The J segment lost 6 bases and the V segment lost 3 bases, leaving 13 bases of the junction unmatched. This chain's CDR3 is CASSFYGQGRRSEQYF. The CDR3 region has the DNA TGTGCCAGCAGCTTTTACGGACAGGGAAGAAGGAGCGAGCAGTACTTC.

This chain uses TRBV7-8 with TRBJ1-5; D gene unclear. CDR3 length equals 13 residues. Germline V gene sequence: CDR1 SGHVS, CDR2 FQNEAQ. The V end lost 4 bases, the J end lost 5 bases, and 9 bases lay between the germline ends. CDR3 residues: CASSYGLYQPQHF. The CDR3 DNA reads as TGTGCCAGCAGCTATGGGCTTTATCAGCCCCAGCATTTT.

The rearrangement uses TRBV5-4 and TRBJ2-3; 11 bases are shared with TRBD1. Germline V CDR1 and CDR2: SGHNT, YYREEE (reference sequence). Germline trimming cut 4 bases from V and 2 bases from J; bases unmatched to any gene: 3. The CDR3 consists of 15 residues. In DNA, the CDR3 is TGTGCCAGCAGCAAGGGACAGGGGGACACAGATACGCAGTATTTT. This translates into CASSKGQGDTDTQYF.

The chain employs TRBV9 and TRBJ2-2; D is possibly TRBD1 (6 bases). In germline, CDR1 is SGDLS, CDR2 YYNGEE. There are 15 residues in the CDR3. Trimming took off 0 bases at V and 7 bases at J, with 13 bases between the two ends. In DNA form, the CDR3 reads TGTGCCAGCAGCGTAGTATCACAGGGCCACGGGGAGCTGTTTTTT. The encoded protein is CASSVVSQGHGELFF.

This clone was recorded once. The rearrangement joins TRBV6-6 to TRBJ2-7; TRBD2 aligns across 10 bases. Germline CDR1 reads MNHNY; CDR2 reads SVGAGI (reference sequence). The J segment lost 9 bases and the V segment lost 5 bases, leaving 10 bases of the junction unmatched. The length of the CDR3 is 14 residues. The CDR3 DNA sequence: TGTGCCAGCAGTCAGGCTAGCGGGGGCAAGGGGCAGTACTTC. This codes for CASSQASGGKGQYF.

The chain uses TRBV5-4 and TRBJ2-5; 8 nucleotides line up with TRBD1. The J segment lost 2 bases and the V segment lost 4 bases, leaving 10 bases of the junction unmatched. The germline CDR1 and CDR2 sequences are SGHNT and YYREEE (reference sequence). CDR3 length: 16 amino acids. The chain's CDR3 is CASSPTGDAVQETQYF. The CDR3 region has the DNA TGTGCCAGCAGCCCGACAGGGGACGCGGTACAAGAGACCCAGTACTTC. The full variable domain, its missing parts supplied by reference TRBV5-4 and TRBJ2-5, is ETGVTQSPTHLIKTRGQQVTLRCSSQSGHNTVSWYQQALGQGPQFIFQYYREEENGRGNFPPRFSGLQFPNYSSELNVNALELDDSALYLCASSPTGDAVQETQYFGPGTRLLVL.

The chain links TRBV11-2 to TRBJ2-5; no firm D call. Germline lookup yields CDR1 SGHAT and CDR2 FQNNGV. The CDR3 is made up of 14 amino acids. V lost 6 bases and J lost 5, with 16 bases in between. This chain's CDR3 is CASRAQYPHETQYF. The CDR3 DNA reads TGTGCCAGCAGGGCCCAATACCCCCATGAGACCCAGTACTTC.

This clone was seen only once. The rearrangement joins TRBV19 to TRBJ2-5; D is perhaps TRBD2 (6 bases). With 3 bases removed from V and 5 bases from J, the gap between germline ends came to 10 bases. The CDR3 spans 13 residues. The germline V gene has CDR1 LNHDA and CDR2 SQIVND (reference sequence). CDR3 protein: CASSILGGETQYF. The CDR3 DNA follows: TGTGCCAGTAGTATTCTAGGAGGGGAGACCCAGTACTTC.

The rearrangement uses TRBV27 and TRBJ2-3; 7 bases match TRBD1. After removal of 5 bases from V and 7 bases from J, the junction contained 12 bases not matched to a gene. The CDR3 spans 15 residues. Germline V gene lookup returns CDR1 MNHEY and CDR2 SMNVEV (reference sequence). DNA of the CDR3: TGTGCCAGCAGTACTGGGACAGACTCCCGGAATACGCAGTATTTT. It specifies CASSTGTDSRNTQYF.

The chain links TRBV18 to TRBJ1-1; D remains ambiguous. The ends were cut back, 3 bases at V and 5 bases at J, with 16 bases in the middle. Looked up from germline, CDR1 is KGHSH and CDR2 is LQKENI. The CDR3 consists of 15 residues. This CDR3 is CASSPLIELSTEAFF. The CDR3 DNA reads as TGTGCCAGCTCACCCCTCATCGAACTGAGTACTGAAGCTTTCTTT.

V and J are TRBV7-9 and TRBJ2-1; 10 nucleotides align to TRBD2. The ends lost 0 bases at V and 5 bases at J; junction bases unmatched: 10. CDR3 size: 18 residues. Germline V lookup: CDR1 SEHNR, CDR2 FQNEAQ (reference sequence). CDR3 nucleotides: TGTGCCAGCAGCTTAGCTGGTAGCGGGGGGTCCCGGGACAATGAGCAGTTCTTC. This gives the protein CASSLAGSGGSRDNEQFF.

The genes are TRBV21-1 and TRBJ2-2; the table's TRBD2 call for D was not verified on the DNA. TRBV21-1 is classified as a pseudogene. This CDR3 is built from 15 residues. The CDR3 reads CASSNTSGGDGELFF. CDR3 DNA sequence: TGTGCCAGCAGCAATACGAGCGGGGGGGACGGGGAGCTGTTTTTT.

V gene TRBV6-1 combines with J gene TRBJ2-2, with 7 nucleotides matching TRBD2. This CDR3 has 15 amino acids. Trimming cost V 6 bases and J 2 bases; bases outside gene matches: 6. The V gene's germline CDR1 is MNHNS and CDR2 SASEGT. The CDR3 region has the DNA TGTGCCAGCAGGCGGGGGACGGTTAACACCGGGGAGCTGTTTTTT. It yields the protein CASRRGTVNTGELFF.

This clone was picked up a small number of times. The chain uses TRBV7-2 and TRBJ1-1, with 9 bases aligning to TRBD1. In germline, CDR1 is SGHTA, CDR2 FQGNSA. V lost 6 bases and J lost 10; bases outside the gene matches: 6. The CDR3 sequence is 12 residues long. The CDR3 loop reads CASRRTGEVAFF. The CDR3 region has the DNA TGTGCCAGCAGACGGACAGGGGAAGTAGCTTTCTTT.